This TCR beta chain was retrieved from a study of blood T cell repertoires in COVID-19. Study information: PBMCs, B-cell-depleted T cells, or T cells were the source of the cDNA or gDNA that made up the material.

Using immunoSEQ multiplex PCR, the repertoire was profiled, and TCRdb retains in-frame clones only, with some absent. The sample shows roughly 41,000 clones, roughly 85% of them seen only once. CDR1 is SQVTM and CDR2 is ANQGSEA in the germline V gene. The CDR3 consists of 15 residues. V was pared by 6 bases and J by 2 bases, with 9 bases of the junction left unmatched. This sequence originates from a man in his sixties with acute or convalescent COVID-19. Sequenced sample: peripheral blood. The chain uses TRBV29-1 and TRBJ2-2, with 7 positions matching TRBD1. The CDR3 nucleotides read TGCAGCGTCGCCGCCGGGACAGCAAACACCGGGGAGCTGTTTTTT. This gives the protein CSVAAGTANTGELFF.